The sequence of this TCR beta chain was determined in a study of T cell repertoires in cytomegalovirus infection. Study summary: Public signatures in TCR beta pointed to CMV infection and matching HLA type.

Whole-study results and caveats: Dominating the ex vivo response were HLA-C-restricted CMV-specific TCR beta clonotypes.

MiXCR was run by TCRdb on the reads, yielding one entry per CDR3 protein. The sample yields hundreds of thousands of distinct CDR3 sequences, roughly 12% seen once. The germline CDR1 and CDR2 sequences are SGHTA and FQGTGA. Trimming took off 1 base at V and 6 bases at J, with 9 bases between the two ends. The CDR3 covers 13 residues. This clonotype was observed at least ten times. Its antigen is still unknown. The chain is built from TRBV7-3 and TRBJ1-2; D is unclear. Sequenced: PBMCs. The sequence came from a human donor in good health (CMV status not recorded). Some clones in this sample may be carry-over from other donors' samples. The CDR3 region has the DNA TGTGCCAGCAGCTTAAAGCGGACGGATGGCTACACCTTC. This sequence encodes CASSLKRTDGYTF.